This TCR beta chain was profiled in a study of shared clonotypes between healthy human individuals (TCRdb year 2020). In terms of the full investigation: The cohort included a few men and a couple of women between 18 and 49 years of age. Per donor, three plates each were used for CD4 naive and CD4 memory, two for CD8 naive, and one for CD8 memory. The study deeply sequenced blood TCR repertoires of about 5 healthy adults to estimate repertoire size and the extent of clonotype sharing between individuals. Different laboratories and diverse techniques were used to prepare libraries and sequence TCR repertoires, to increase sequencing depth and limit assay-specific biases. Between about 0.8 and 9 billion PBMCs per donor were obtained by leukapheresis. Broad study findings and their caveats: Even with the large sequencing depth, rarefaction of the sorted-subset datasets indicated that sequencing was incomplete. Compared with non-shared clonotypes, the clonotypes found in all four sorted-subset donors had higher generation probabilities. Pairwise subsampling indicated that sequencing depth was expected to affect the degree of clonotype sharing among donors. Sampling was limited to blood, and TCR repertoires in tissue likely differ from TCR repertoires in blood. About 4.5% of naive CD4, more than 3% of naive CD8, approximately 2% of memory CD4, and 0.4% of memory CD8 clonotypes were shared across a few donors. Because the study included a small number of donors, the genetic and exposure-history diversity represented was limited. Larger estimated clonotype richness was generally found for naive subsets than for memory subsets.

Germline trimming amounts to 1 base on V and 3 bases on J, with 2 as the count of junction bases outside the gene matches. Taken from cysteine to phenylalanine, the CDR3 has 14 residues. Of all the DNA, just the CDR3 is kept, 42 bases in frame from base 1. CDR1 and CDR2, looked up from the germline V gene, are MGHRA and YSYEKL. Using the deep immunoSEQ assay, TCR CDR3 regions were amplified from genomic DNA by multiplex PCR. Extracted genomic DNA from each cell subset was spread evenly across all wells of several immunoSEQ 96-well plates, with each plate serving as a replicate. For sorted subsets, each replicate PCR was loaded with roughly 200 ng genomic DNA, equivalent to 25,000 to 30,000 T cell genomes. Purified libraries were quantified with a Qubit 3.0 fluorometer, sized on a Bioanalyzer 2100, and re-quantified with the KAPA Library Quantification kit. Every immunoSEQ 96-well plate was sequenced on a separate single-read 150-cycle Illumina NextSeq 550 flow cell. As for how the authors treated the data: The immunoSEQ output contained only junctional sequences without quality scores, so filtering could not match that applied to full-length reads. Sequences were annotated with PyIR, a Python wrapper for IgBLAST v1.9, and V/J genes and CDR3 were assigned using IMGT germline references. Reads were filtered out if the reads had weak V/J assignments (E-value above 1e-6), no CDR3, stop codons, out-of-frame junctions, or ambiguous translated residues. A V3J clonotype was defined by an identical inferred V gene, J gene, and CDR3 amino acid sequence. To compute the percentage overlap between repertoires, the number of shared unique clonotypes was divided by the size of the smaller repertoire. Richness of each repertoire was evaluated using RTK rarefaction, the Chao1 estimator, and Recon v2.1 estimates of unobserved clonotypes. For all TCRbeta clonotypes obtained by the gDNA method from a handful of donors, generation probabilities were computed with OLGA. TCRdb retrieved this table from immuneACCESS and kept in-frame rearrangements only. Not all clones are present; in checked studies, unresolved V genes account for under half, and no reason is known for the remainder. V and J calls and clone size come straight from that table; D and trimming were deduced from the DNA. This sample lists about 2.1 million clones; 93% were detected once. The ten largest clones add up to more than 1.5% of the sample.

CD8 naive samples were obtained by positive selection for CCR7 among CD45RO-negative cells, yielding a CD45RA+CCR7+ population from which TemRA cells were excluded. The donors were healthy, HIV-negative adults with no recently reported acute infections or vaccinations. Every donor was a Caucasian adult residing in Nashville, Tennessee, USA. Blood was obtained by leukapheresis, after which PBMCs were separated by Ficoll-Histopaque density gradient centrifugation and cryopreserved in liquid nitrogen vapor phase. Purity and quantity of every magnetically sorted T cell population were checked by analytical flow cytometry. From each sorted fraction, genomic DNA was isolated and quantified by UV absorbance on a Nanodrop 2000c. Worth noting for this clone: Its binding antigen is unknown. No much larger clone is present one base from it, and per-base qualities are unavailable.

This TCR was recovered from a man aged 18-30 years in good health. Some clones in this sample may be carry-over from other donors' samples. Material for sequencing was naive CD8+ T cells from PBMCs. The sample's cell subset or site label is to be understood as: CD45RA+CCR7+. The chain uses TRBV4-1 and TRBJ2-5, with TRBD2 matching 7 junction bases. Here is the DNA: TGCGCCAGCAGCCAAGCGGGGAGGGAAGAGACCCAGTACTTC. Translated, it reads CASSQAGREETQYF.